There are many counts of the clone carrying this T cell receptor (beta chain). Its antigen is currently unknown. Through a sample-barcoded 5' primer and a J-beta primer mix, a second PCR was run for roughly 7 to 11 cycles. TCRdb re-analysed the 5' RACE reads in MiXCR, keeping a single row per CDR3 protein. The data contain over 750,000 distinct CDR3 sequences, 20% to 25% of them singletons. The data derive from a study of blood T cells in healthy people across ages. Study-wide results and caveats: Long-lived donors carried more naive CD4+ cells and greater diversity than aged donors.

V shed 4 bases, J shed 5 bases, and the junction held 8 bases outside the gene matches. The CDR3 is 14 amino acids. CDR1 is SGHTA, CDR2 FQGNSA, per germline. These data also featured in a second study, about T cells of mothers and their children. That paper adds: At approximately 1.4 ug per 15 ul, all of the extracted RNA went into cDNA synthesis.

The chain employs TRBV7-2 and TRBJ2-7; 7 nucleotides match TRBD1. Sequencing was done on a sample of blood. The receptor was isolated from a boy between 10 and 17 years old in good health. CDR3: CASSSRGFNNEQYF. The CDR3 DNA follows: TGTGCCAGCAGCTCCAGGGGGTTTAACAACGAGCAGTACTTC.